Reported below is one TCR beta chain. What it recognizes is unknown. This record belongs to a study of chemoradiotherapy in HPV16-positive cancers. Study-level results: In HPV16-positive patients, HPV-responsive T-cell expansion tracked better recurrence-free survival.

Germline lookup yields CDR1 MNHNS and CDR2 SASEGT. The CDR3 has 9 amino acids. The ends were cut back, 8 bases at V and 10 bases at J, with 6 bases in the middle. Libraries were prepared by immunoSEQ multiplex PCR; TCRdb keeps only in-frame clonotypes and omits some of them. This table has fewer than 30,000 clones, less than 95% appearing once. This chain joins TRBV6-1 and TRBJ2-1; the D call may be TRBD1 or TRBD2 (5 bases each). The specimen was collected from a patient who underwent chemoradiotherapy. This clonotype originated in a human donor with HPV-associated anogenital cancer. CDR3 DNA sequence: TGTGCCAGCGGGACGGAGCAGTTCTTC. Translated: CASGTEQFF.